The 6 T cell receptor beta chains in this list originate from one sample, sequenced in a study of OX40 agonist ivuxolimab in advanced cancers. Measured with immunoSEQ multiplex PCR; TCRdb has only the in-frame clones, and not every one. Altogether about 79,000 clones are present, around 87% being singletons, with the ten largest covering 0.8% to 1%. This specimen consisted of CD4+ or CD8+ T cells sorted from blood, obtained in a trial of the OX40 agonist ivuxolimab. The receptors come from an adult with an advanced solid tumor such as melanoma, head and neck, liver or kidney cancer.

The CDR3 is CASSLVWPRAFF. The CDR3, as DNA: TGTGCCAGCAGCTTAGTGTGGCCCCGCGCTTTCTTT. The V gene is TRBV7-2, the J gene TRBJ1-1; D call uncertain. V lost 1 base, J lost 11 bases, and 11 bases lay in between. Germline V gene data show CDR1 as SGHTA and CDR2 as FQGNSA. The CDR3 is 12 residues long.

This chain connects TRBV11-3 to TRBJ2-7, with TRBD1 identical over 9 bases. Trimming at V came to 2 bases and at J to 6 bases, leaving 5 bases not matched to a gene. Germline CDR1 reads SGHNT; CDR2 reads YENEEA. CDR3 size: 14 residues. In nucleotides, the CDR3 is TGTGCCAGCAGCTTACGGACAGGGGCAACCGAGCAGTACTTC. It encodes CASSLRTGATEQYF.

The gene calls are TRBV2 and TRBJ1-4, with TRBD1 matching 9 bases. The V gene end was trimmed by 3 bases and the J gene end by 8 bases; junction bases not matched to a gene: 4. CDR1 and CDR2 from the germline V gene are SNHLY and FYNNEI. This CDR3 is built from 14 residues. The CDR3 is CASSDHRGLEKLFF. The CDR3 coding sequence is TGTGCCAGCAGTGACCACAGGGGGCTCGAAAAACTGTTTTTT.

CDR3 region: CASSSSTDQEGTYEQYF. As DNA, the CDR3 is TGTGCCAGCAGCTCCTCGACGGACCAAGAAGGAACCTACGAGCAGTACTTC. This sequence joins TRBV7-2 and TRBJ2-7; the D is unclear. The V gene's germline CDR1 is SGHTA and CDR2 FQGNSA. CDR3 length: 17 residues. Trimming cost V 4 bases and J 2 bases, with 21 bases left between them.

V usage is TRBV2 and J usage is TRBJ1-4; TRBD1 might be the D (6 bases). Per germline, CDR1 SNHLY and CDR2 FYNNEI. CDR3 size: 18 residues. Trimming shortened V by 6 bases and J by 1 base, and 21 bases separated the two germline ends. CDR3 in DNA: TGTGCCAGCAGCCTCCAGGGCCAGGGGTTGGGAACTAATGAAAAACTGTTTTTT. Residues: CASSLQGQGLGTNEKLFF. The complete variable domain, with remaining parts taken from reference TRBV2 and TRBJ1-4, reads EPEVTQTPSHQVTQMGQEVILRCVPISNHLYFYWYRQILGQKVEFLVSFYNNEISEKSEIFDDQFSVERPDGSNFTLKIRSTKLEDSAMYFCASSLQGQGLGTNEKLFFGSGTQLSVL.

CDR3 protein: CAISDSQNEQFF. The CDR3, as DNA: TGTGCCATCAGTGATAGCCAAAATGAGCAGTTCTTC. V gene TRBV10-3 combines with J gene TRBJ2-1; D unclear. This CDR3 contains 12 residues. Germline values: CDR1 ENHRY, CDR2 SYGVKD. V lost 3 bases and J 7 bases, leaving 7 bases between the germline ends.